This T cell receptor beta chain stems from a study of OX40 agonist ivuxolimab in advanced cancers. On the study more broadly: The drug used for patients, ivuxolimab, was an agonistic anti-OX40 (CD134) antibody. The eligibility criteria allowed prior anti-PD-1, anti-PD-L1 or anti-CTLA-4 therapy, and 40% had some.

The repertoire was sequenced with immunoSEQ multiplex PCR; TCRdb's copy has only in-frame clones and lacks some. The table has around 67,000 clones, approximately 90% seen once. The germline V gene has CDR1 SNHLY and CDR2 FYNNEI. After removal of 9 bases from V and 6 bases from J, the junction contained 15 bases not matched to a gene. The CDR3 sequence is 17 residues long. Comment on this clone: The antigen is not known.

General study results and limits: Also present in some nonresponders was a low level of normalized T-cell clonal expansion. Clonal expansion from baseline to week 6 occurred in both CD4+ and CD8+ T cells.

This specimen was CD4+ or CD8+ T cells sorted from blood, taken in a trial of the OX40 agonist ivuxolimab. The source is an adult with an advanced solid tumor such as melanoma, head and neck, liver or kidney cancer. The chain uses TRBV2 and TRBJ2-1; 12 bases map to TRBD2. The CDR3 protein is CARIRGRLAGAGNEQFF. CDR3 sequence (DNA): TGTGCCAGGATCCGCGGCCGACTAGCGGGAGCGGGCAATGAGCAGTTCTTC.